Presented here are 25 T cell receptor beta chains from one specimen sequenced in a study of T cells in Graves' hyperthyroidism and ophthalmopathy. RNA transcripts served as the template for amplifying TCR beta CDR3 regions. An initial round of RT-PCR targeting the TCR CDR3 relied on the HTBI primer set. TCRdb ran MiXCR on the multiplex PCR reads and lists one entry per CDR3 protein. The table lists over 500,000 distinct CDR3 sequences, over 35% of them singletons. Sample: peripheral blood or thyroid tissue (not recorded which). The receptors were sampled from an adult woman with Graves' disease, either hyperthyroidism or ophthalmopathy (not recorded which).

This clonotype was seen only once. This chain links TRBV2 with TRBJ1-3; 7 nucleotides agree with TRBD1. The trim removed 4 bases at V and 7 bases at J, leaving 13 bases unmatched. The germline V gene encodes CDR1 SNHLY and CDR2 FYNNEI. This CDR3 is built from 16 residues. CDR3 sequence: CASSARGEAVENTIYF. The CDR3 coding sequence is TGTGCCAGCAGTGCCAGGGGGGAGGCCGTAGAGAACACCATATATTTT.

The chain couples TRBV10-3 to TRBJ1-1; 11 nucleotides match TRBD1. The germline V gene encodes CDR1 ENHRY and CDR2 SYGVKD. The ends lost 3 bases at V and 1 base at J; junction bases unmatched: 4. CDR3 length equals 16 residues. The CDR3 sequence: CAISDEGQGANTEAFF. For the CDR3, the DNA is TGTGCCATCAGTGACGAAGGACAGGGGGCGAACACTGAAGCTTTCTTT.

This rearrangement joins TRBV20-1 to TRBJ2-5, with D perhaps TRBD1 (5 bases). V was shortened by 3 bases and J by 4 bases, with 9 bases between the two germline ends. Germline loops: CDR1 DFQATT, CDR2 SNEGSKA (reference sequence). The CDR3 contains 12 residues. CDR3 coding DNA: TGCAGTGCTAGGCCCAGGGCAGAGACCCAGTACTTC. Translation: CSARPRAETQYF.

The chain couples TRBV20-1 to TRBJ2-7; 9 nucleotides line up with TRBD1. This CDR3 region has 13 residues. CDR1 DFQATT and CDR2 SNEGSKA come from the germline V gene (reference sequence). Written as DNA, the CDR3 is TGCAGCGCTTGGGGGGGACAGGGATCCGAGCAGTACTTC. Its protein is CSAWGGQGSEQYF.

V and J are TRBV5-4 and TRBJ1-2; D remains unclear. This CDR3 has 16 amino acids. CDR1 SGHNT and CDR2 YYREEE come from the germline V gene (reference sequence). V was trimmed by 0 bases and J by 3 bases, leaving 15 bases between them. CDR3 bases: TGTGCCAGCAGCTTGGGGCAGCTTGCGAGGGACTATGGCTACACCTTC. It yields the protein CASSLGQLARDYGYTF.

The V and J genes are TRBV29-1 and TRBJ1-2; no clear D gene. Germline CDR1 reads SQVTM; CDR2 reads ANQGSEA. The CDR3 length is 15 residues. Trimming removed 2 bases at V and 4 bases at J, with 17 bases between. The CDR3 loop is CSVEPLGKVGYGYTF. As DNA, the CDR3 is TGCAGCGTTGAACCCCTGGGAAAGGTCGGCTATGGCTACACCTTC.

V and J are TRBV7-2 and TRBJ2-7; a weak D match, TRBD2 (6 bases). V was trimmed by 5 bases and J by 2 bases, leaving 16 bases between them. This CDR3 is 15 amino acids long. The germline gives CDR1 SGHTA, CDR2 FQGNSA. The CDR3 is CASSRRREGAYEQYF. CDR3 DNA: TGTGCCAGCAGCCGCCGGAGGGAAGGGGCCTACGAGCAGTACTTC. The whole variable domain, remainder taken from reference TRBV7-2 and TRBJ2-7, is GAGVSQSPSNKVTEKGKDVELRCDPISGHTALYWYRQSLGQGLEFLIYFQGNSAPDKSGLPSDRFSAERTGGSVSTLTIQRTQQEDSAVYLCASSRRREGAYEQYFGPGTRLTVT.

This clonotype showed up just a few times. The J gene is TRBJ1-1, the V gene TRBV19; D not certain. The CDR3 has 11 amino acids. Between the trimmed V and J ends, which lost 3 bases and 8 bases, there was a span of 7 bases. CDR1 and CDR2 (germline): LNHDA, SQIVND (reference sequence). CDR3 sequence reads: CASSILGEAFF. The CDR3 bases are TGTGCCAGTAGTATTTTGGGAGAAGCTTTCTTT.

The rearrangement links TRBV9 to TRBJ1-6, with D possibly matching TRBD1 (5 bases). The CDR3 spans 14 residues. Germline CDR1 and CDR2: SGDLS and YYNGEE. V lost 3 bases and J 9 bases, leaving 13 bases between the germline ends. DNA of the CDR3: TGTGCCAGCAGCGGAGGAGGGGTTGGTTCACCCCTCCACTTT. Residues: CASSGGGVGSPLHF.

This clonotype was detected ten times or more. The chain links TRBV19 to TRBJ1-2, with a possible D match to TRBD1 (5 bases). The CDR3 extends over 13 amino acids. Germline CDR1 reads LNHDA; CDR2 reads SQIVND (reference sequence). The V gene lost 1 base and the J gene lost 4 bases, with 7 bases spanning the gap. The CDR3 DNA reads as TGTGCCAGTAGTATAGGGGGGAGCTATGGCTACACCTTC. It translates to CASSIGGSYGYTF.

This clonotype was observed many times. This rearrangement joins TRBV20-1 to TRBJ1-1; perhaps TRBD1 as D (5 bases). The CDR3 sequence is 13 residues long. V was trimmed by 7 bases and J by 2 bases, leaving 14 bases between them. The germline V gene has CDR1 DFQATT and CDR2 SNEGSKA (reference sequence). CDR3 bases: TGCAGTGTAAGGGGCAGAGTAAACACTGAAGCTTTCTTT. Its protein product is CSVRGRVNTEAFF.

This clonotype was observed a single time. The rearrangement uses TRBV7-2 and TRBJ1-5; D is ambiguous. Looked up from germline, CDR1 is SGHTA and CDR2 is FQGNSA. This CDR3 contains 16 residues. Trimming took 1 base from V and 2 from J, leaving 12 bases between them. DNA of the CDR3: TGTGCCAGCAGCTTAGATGTCGTACGAGGCAATCAGCCCCAGCATTTT. Translating gives CASSLDVVRGNQPQHF. Combining the CDR3 with reference TRBV7-2 and TRBJ1-5 gives the whole variable domain GAGVSQSPSNKVTEKGKDVELRCDPISGHTALYWYRQSLGQGLEFLIYFQGNSAPDKSGLPSDRFSAERTGGSVSTLTIQRTQQEDSAVYLCASSLDVVRGNQPQHFGDGTRLSIL.

The chain combines TRBV5-4 with TRBJ2-6, with a possible D match to TRBD2 (6 bases). This CDR3 contains 15 residues. Germline V lookup: CDR1 SGHNT, CDR2 YYREEE (reference sequence). V was shortened by 6 bases and J by 6 bases, with 16 bases between the two germline ends. The chain's CDR3 is CASTTPGGAANVLTF. CDR3 nucleotides: TGTGCCAGCACCACCCCGGGCGGGGCGGCCAACGTCCTGACTTTC.

There are a few counts of this clonotype. This chain joins TRBV29-1 and TRBJ1-2; the match to TRBD1 covers 7 bases. The CDR3 is made up of 14 amino acids. CDR1 is SQVTM and CDR2 is ANQGSEA in the germline V gene. V gave up 2 bases and J gave up 0 bases; unmatched junction bases: 3. CDR3 in amino acids: CSVETGTANYGYTF. The CDR3 region has the DNA TGCAGCGTTGAAACCGGGACAGCTAACTATGGCTACACCTTC.

This clonotype has a single count. The chain is built from TRBV20-1 and TRBJ2-5; D perhaps matches TRBD2 (5 bases). Trimming pared 6 bases from V and 3 bases from J, leaving 17 bases between. Germline V gives CDR1 DFQATT, CDR2 SNEGSKA (reference sequence). The CDR3 is 14 residues long. This CDR3 reads CSATQDGLEETQYF. The CDR3 region has the DNA TGCAGTGCAACTCAGGACGGACTTGAAGAGACCCAGTACTTC.

This clonotype occurred a few times. The chain is built from TRBV6-2 or TRBV6-3 and TRBJ2-7; D is undetermined. The CDR3 loop spans 12 amino acids. V gave up 7 bases and J gave up 4 bases, with 11 bases separating them. The germline CDR1 and CDR2 sequences are MNHEY and SVGEGT. CDR3 sequence (DNA): TGTGCCAGCAACGGCAAACTTTACGAGCAGTACTTC. This gives the protein CASNGKLYEQYF.

In nucleotides, the CDR3 is TGTGCCAGTAGTATATCGGATAATTCACCCCTCCACTTT. As protein: CASSISDNSPLHF. The chain combines TRBV19 with TRBJ1-6; no firm D call. Germline lookup yields CDR1 LNHDA and CDR2 SQIVND (reference sequence). Deletions cut 2 bases from V and 5 bases from J, with 4 bases between. The CDR3 contains 13 residues.

The genes are TRBV7-9 and TRBJ1-4; D is uncertain. The V end lost 1 base, the J end lost 7 bases, and 7 bases lay between the germline ends. The CDR3 contains 13 residues. Germline assignment: CDR1 SEHNR and CDR2 FQNEAQ (reference sequence). The CDR3 DNA is TGTGCCAGCAGCTTAGAGTATAGTGAAAAACTGTTTTTT. Translated: CASSLEYSEKLFF. Full variable domain (rest looked up from reference TRBV7-9 and TRBJ1-4): DTGVSQNPRHKITKRGQNVTFRCDPISEHNRLYWYRQTLGQGPEFLTYFQNEAQLEKSRLLSDRFSAERPKGSFSTLEIQRTEQGDSAMYLCASSLEYSEKLFFGSGTQLSVL.

The rearrangement links TRBV2 to TRBJ1-6, with TRBD1 as a possible D gene (6 bases). Trimming cost V 4 bases and J 9 bases, with 16 bases left between them. The CDR3 is 15 amino acids. The germline V gene encodes CDR1 SNHLY and CDR2 FYNNEI. The CDR3 DNA follows: TGTGCCAGCAGTGGCGAGAGGGGGTCTAGTTCACCCCTCCACTTT. It codes for CASSGERGSSSPLHF.

The rearrangement links TRBV29-1 to TRBJ1-2; D not resolved. The CDR3 sequence is 12 residues long. V gave up 7 bases and J gave up 7 bases, with 16 bases separating them. CDR1 and CDR2 from the germline V gene are SQVTM and ANQGSEA. The DNA for the CDR3 is TGCAGCGAGTTACGCCCCGTCGGTGGCTACACCTTC. Translated: CSELRPVGGYTF.

This clonotype showed up just once. A read error may produce the germline difference seen at one junction end. The chain combines TRBV29-1 with TRBJ1-1, with D possibly matching TRBD1 (6 bases). The CDR3 extends over 11 amino acids. Germline CDR1 SQVTM, CDR2 ANQGSEA. DNA of the CDR3: TGCAGCGTCCCGGGGGACACTGGAGCTTTCTTT. Protein product: CSVPGDTGAFF.

V and J are TRBV5-5 and TRBJ1-6, with D tentatively TRBD1 (6 bases). The CDR3 runs to 15 residues. Germline CDR1 reads SGHKS; CDR2 reads YYEKEE (reference sequence). The V gene lost 2 bases and the J gene lost 8 bases, with 14 bases spanning the gap. The CDR3: CASSLTGRGDSPLHF. The CDR3 coding sequence is TGTGCCAGCAGCTTAACGGGCAGGGGTGATTCACCCCTCCACTTT.

The chain couples TRBV12-3 or TRBV12-4 to TRBJ1-2; D is unresolved. Deletions cut 0 bases from V and 6 bases from J, with 8 bases between. The CDR3 runs 13 residues. CDR3 loop: CASSLARVNGYTF. CDR3 sequence (DNA): TGTGCCAGCAGTTTAGCCCGGGTGAATGGCTACACCTTC.

This clonotype appeared a single time. A clone one base away is much larger, so this may be a read error. The rearrangement links TRBV11-2 to TRBJ2-2; unclear D gene. Trimming removed 1 base from V and 7 bases from J, with 13 bases in between. The CDR3 is made up of 15 amino acids. Germline V CDR1 and CDR2: SGHAT, FQNNGV. This CDR3 reads CASSLGEMRCGELFF. The CDR3 coding sequence is TGTGCCAGCAGCTTAGGCGAAATGAGGTGCGGGGAGCTGTTTTTT.

The V and J genes are TRBV18 and TRBJ1-1; no definite D call. The germline V and J ends were trimmed by 7 bases and 1 base, with 10 bases remaining between them. The CDR3 totals 13 residues. From germline, CDR1 is KGHSH and CDR2 LQKENI. The CDR3: CASYRQKNTEAFF. The CDR3 DNA reads TGTGCCAGCTACCGCCAGAAGAACACTGAAGCTTTCTTT.